This T cell receptor beta chain stems from a study of cytomegalovirus exposure and HLA in healthy donors. In the PCR, 60 Vbeta and 13 Jbeta primers were used. Measured with immunoSEQ multiplex PCR; TCRdb has only the in-frame clones, and not every one. Here the sample spans about 100,000 clones, roughly 60% being singletons. V lost 7 bases to trimming and J lost 4 bases, with 10 bases between them. The CDR3 runs to 12 residues. Germline V CDR1 and CDR2: MDHEN, SYDVKM. On this clone: Its antigen is unknown.

Study conclusions and caveats: In an earlier analysis, productive rearrangement rates for most beta V segments clustered near 90% or 30%.

This receptor was identified in a human donor in good health. The specimen sequenced was PBMCs. V gene TRBV28 combines with J gene TRBJ2-5; the D is unclear. CDR3 bases: TGTGCCAGCACCCCCAACGGAGAGACCCAGTACTTC. Its protein product is CASTPNGETQYF.